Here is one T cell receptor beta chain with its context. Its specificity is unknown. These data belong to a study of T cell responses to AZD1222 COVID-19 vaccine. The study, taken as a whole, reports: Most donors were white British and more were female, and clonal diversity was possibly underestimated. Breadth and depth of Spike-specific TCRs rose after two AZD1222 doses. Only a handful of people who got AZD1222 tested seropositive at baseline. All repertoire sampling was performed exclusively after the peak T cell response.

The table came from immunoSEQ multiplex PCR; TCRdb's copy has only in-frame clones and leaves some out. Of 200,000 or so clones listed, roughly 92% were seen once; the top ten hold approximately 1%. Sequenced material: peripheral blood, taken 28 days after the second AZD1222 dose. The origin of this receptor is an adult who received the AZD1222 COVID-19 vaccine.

The CDR3 spells CASSNTGNNSPLHF. DNA of the CDR3: TGTGCCAGCAGCAACACAGGAAATAATTCACCCCTCCACTTT. This chain joins TRBV7-2 and TRBJ1-6; the D gene is possibly TRBD1 (5 bases). The V gene's germline CDR1 is SGHTA and CDR2 FQGNSA. There are 14 residues in the CDR3. The germline V and J ends were trimmed by 5 bases and 5 bases, with 10 bases remaining between them.